Sequencing of this T cell receptor beta chain was carried out in a study of blood T cells in healthy people across ages (dated by TCRdb to 2014 to 2015). Background on the whole study: In model experiments, template switching captured about one uniquely barcoded TCR beta cDNA molecule for every two T cells. Using deep sequencing normalized with unique cDNA molecular identifiers, the study measured how TCR beta repertoire diversity changes with age. Using the same blood draw, the study looked at two additional independent replicas of 1 million unique cDNA reads for two donors, one aged 18 to 30 and the other aged 80 or older. The donors were divided into four age groups: young (average around 17 years), middle-aged (approximately 39), aged (approximately 59) and long-lived (approximately 74). To avoid experimental bias, donors of different ages were spread randomly across the sequencing lanes.

Relative to germline, V is 4 bases shorter and J is 0 bases shorter, with 12 bases between their ends. Based on the germline V gene (reference sequence), the CDR1 and CDR2 sequences are LGHDT and YNNKEL. From cysteine to phenylalanine, the CDR3 is 15 amino acids long. Only the CDR3 part of the read is kept: 45 bases, read in frame from the first base. Overall study results and their limits: There was a strong correlation between observed TCR beta diversity and the percentage of naive T cells measured by flow cytometry. Total diversity estimates from one million sequenced T cells were considered lower bounds and underestimates. Because donor CMV infection status was unknown, age-related changes in expanded clonotypes were potentially confounded. As age increased, observed TCR beta diversity per million T cells dropped in a roughly linear way, and a significant reduction was already evident by age 40. Bulk unsorted PBMC profiling prevented conclusive comparison of naive and antigen-experienced compartments. Compared with the aged group, more naive CD4+ T cells, fewer expanded clones and increased TCR diversity were shown by the long-lived group, suggesting age selection.

The sample holds one count of this clonotype. Its antigen is currently not known. Qualities for individual bases were not recorded, and no much larger clone is one base off. The library was generated by 5' RACE. A second roughly 6 to 12 cycle PCR used a sample-barcoded 5' primer and a J-beta primer mix. Each TCR beta cDNA molecule received a unique molecular identifier from a template-switch 5' adaptor carrying 12 random nucleotides. Each sample yielded at least 2.5 million CDR3-containing paired-end reads. The Mint cDNA synthesis kit, primed by a TRBC-specific oligonucleotide, was used to synthesize first-strand cDNA from all RNA. After uracil-DNA glycosylase treatment, a first 18-cycle PCR used universal primers M1SS and BC2_uni_R on all cDNA. The study's own analysis went as follows. For normalization, 1 million high-quality reads, each with a distinct molecular identifier, were randomly selected from each sample. Reads sharing molecular identifiers were discarded rather than binned into consensus sequences. MiTCR, set to a Q25 quality threshold and the strictest error-elimination algorithm, was used for CDR3 identification, clonotype clustering and error correction. A nonparametric unseen species model using Euler transformation provided a lower-bound estimate of total TCR beta diversity. TCRdb reanalyzed the raw reads on its own, using fastp at Q25 for trimming and MiXCR for clone calling, and kept in-frame beta chains. Each record represents a unique CDR3 protein, reported with the most common genes and DNA among its rows. TCRdb's processing, not the study's, gives the V and J calls here. Counted in this sample were fewer than 2 million distinct CDR3 sequences; roughly two fifths of them appeared once. Around 23% of the sample lies in the top ten.

Donors were 30 to 45 systemically healthy Caucasian individuals from Russia aged roughly 6 to 95 years. Approximately 10 milliliters of peripheral blood were collected from each donor into EDTA-treated Vacutainer tubes. PBMCs were isolated by Ficoll-Paque density-gradient centrifugation, with at least 6 million obtained per sample. Total RNA was extracted from PBMCs with Trizol reagent, with at least 5 micrograms obtained per sample. Naive CD45RAhigh/CD27high T cell percentages were measured by flow cytometry on a PBMC aliquot from every donor. The sequence links TRBV3-1 to TRBJ2-5, with a weak D call of TRBD2 (5 bases match). The source material was blood. The clonotype comes from a human donor in good health. The DNA is TGTGCCAGCAGCCCCGGGCGGGCCTACCAAGAGACCCAGTACTTC. Translated, this gives CASSPGRAYQETQYF.